This T cell receptor (beta chain) was recovered during a study of post-analysis software for immune sequencing data. Study context: Relapsing-remitting, secondary progressive and progressive-relapsing forms of multiple sclerosis all featured among disease courses.

A few counts support this clonotype. The antigen is not known. Whole-study results and caveats: Same-batch samples co-clustered strongly by F measure. Four to six TRBV segments appeared more often in patients than in controls, and TRBV5-6, TRBV5-1 and TRBV20-1 were among these. Normalized Chao1 diversity in multiple sclerosis patients fell significantly below that of controls.

Presence of unique molecular identifiers characterized the TCR beta cDNA libraries. It was from roughly 1 to 10 million T cells that around 500,000 cDNA molecules came. MiXCR, applied by TCRdb to the PCR reads, yields one record per CDR3 protein. Of roughly 600,000 distinct CDR3 sequences in the sample, 44% were seen once. Unmatched junction bases numbered 14, after V lost 5 bases and J lost 3 bases. This CDR3 spans 17 amino acids. The germline gives CDR1 MNHEY, CDR2 SMNVEV (reference sequence). The sample comprised blood. The chain carries TRBV27 and TRBJ2-5; 8 nucleotides line up with TRBD1. This receptor was obtained from a girl aged 10 to 17 with multiple sclerosis. CDR3 coding DNA: TGTGCCAGCAGTGATTACCACGGGACAGGCCACAAAGAGACCCAGTACTTC. It codes for CASSDYHGTGHKETQYF.